A selection of T cell receptor beta chains follows, all from one sample in a study of cytomegalovirus exposure and HLA in healthy donors. Profiled with immunoSEQ multiplex PCR; TCRdb holds only in-frame clones, not every one. Among around 140,000 clones listed, around 10% were seen once. Material for sequencing was PBMCs. These receptors were collected from a woman aged 40 to 50 in good health and CMV-seropositive. Both conserved end residues are part of each CDR3. A D gene is named only where the DNA matches it firmly.

v_gene,len,j_gene,d_gene,CDR3aa
TRBV5-1,13,TRBJ2-5,.,CASSWDTPETQYF
TRBV6-5,15,TRBJ1-1,TRBD1,CASRATGTGKTEAFF
TRBV14,20,TRBJ1-1,.,CASSQEVWHSWGRLNTEAFF
TRBV19,16,TRBJ2-1,.,CASKRTGRESYNEQFF
TRBV5-6,15,TRBJ1-3,.,CASTWGGSSGNTIYF
TRBV2,16,TRBJ2-3,TRBD1,CASNPLGQGGTDTQYF
TRBV9,18,TRBJ2-6,.,CASSVGSRTPMGANVLTF
TRBV5-1,14,TRBJ1-2,.,CASSSIYGDYGYTF
TRBV29-1,18,TRBJ2-1,TRBD2,CSVEVRGLAGGSYNEQFF
TRBV27,15,TRBJ1-1,.,CASTNHLTGGTEAFF
TRBV7-9,14,TRBJ2-1,TRBD2,CASQGAGGNNEQFF
TRBV4-1,13,TRBJ1-1,.,CASSQDPDTEAFF
TRBV19,16,TRBJ1-1,.,CASSIPQGASNTEAFF
TRBV7-2,18,TRBJ2-2,TRBD2,CASSLSPGGAGLGGELFF
TRBV29-1,14,TRBJ1-5,TRBD1,CSAATGTGSQPQHF
TRBV6-6,14,TRBJ2-3,TRBD1,CASSTGTGGDTQYF
TRBV19,11,TRBJ1-4,.,CASRAAVKLFF
TRBV6-5,11,TRBJ2-3,.,CASSFGDTQYF
TRBV18,16,TRBJ1-2,.,CASSPNLRASRYGYTF
TRBV1,11,TRBJ2-7,.,CTSTGSYEQYF
TRBV2,13,TRBJ2-7,.,CAMKMTSSYEQYF
TRBV6-1,13,TRBJ2-7,TRBD1,CASSRDSHYEQYF
TRBV7-6,20,TRBJ1-1,TRBD1,CASSLTEDRGEWEGNTEAFF
TRBV6-5,15,TRBJ2-7,TRBD1,CASNPAGTGLYEQYF
TRBV2,14,TRBJ2-3,.,CASRRPAVTDTQYF
TRBV19,15,TRBJ1-1,.,CASSVVPIMNTEAFF
TRBV5-1,18,TRBJ2-7,TRBD2,CASSLEASGGLETYEQYF
TRBV27,13,TRBJ2-7,TRBD2,CASSFGGGREQYF
TRBV13,17,TRBJ2-2,TRBD2,CASSFELAGGLAGELFF
TRBV2,15,TRBJ2-3,.,CASSVGGVSTDTQYF
TRBV10-3,15,TRBJ1-1,.,CAISELEGANTEAFF
TRBV19,14,TRBJ1-2,.,CASSPQGFNYGYTF
TRBV5-1,16,TRBJ1-4,TRBD1,CASSRNRGELNEKLFF
TRBV29-1,13,TRBJ1-2,TRBD1,CSVGWDRVDGYTF
TRBV19,17,TRBJ2-5,TRBD1,CASSFYFTGTGGETQYF
TRBV11-3,17,TRBJ2-3,TRBD1,CASNTGQGNLGTDTQYF
TRBV7-9,15,TRBJ2-2,.,CASSWKGGVTGELFF
TRBV7-8,15,TRBJ2-3,TRBD2,CASSLGLAAPDTQYF
TRBV6-5,14,TRBJ2-3,TRBD2,CASSTRTSGDTQYF
TRBV11-2,17,TRBJ2-7,TRBD1,CASSLASVGTDPYEQYF